This T cell receptor beta chain was retrieved from a study of identical twins. General study findings and limits: A cross-sectional statistical analysis, not follow-up of the same donors, supported the conclusions.

This clonotype has only a few counts. The antigen remains unidentified. Template switching (which added a universal primer site) was used, and cDNA carried unique molecular identifiers. Via MiXCR, TCRdb re-called the 5' RACE reads, giving one row per CDR3 protein. The data show some 1,700,000 distinct CDR3 sequences, roughly a third seen once. Among all donors, each was a healthy Caucasian. The CDR3 length is 14 residues. Losses at the gene ends were 4 bases for V and 2 bases for J; bases not matched to a gene: 5. This sequence originates from a newborn girl in good health. The V gene is TRBV12-3 or TRBV12-4, the J gene TRBJ2-7; 7 positions agree with TRBD2. Sequenced sample: cord blood. The CDR3 DNA reads TGTGCCAGCAGTTGGGGCGGGAGAGCCTACGAGCAGTACTTC. Protein sequence: CASSWGGRAYEQYF.